Shown below are 3 T cell receptor beta chains from a single sample sequenced in a study of graft-versus-host responses after intestinal transplantation. Sequencing used immunoSEQ multiplex PCR; TCRdb keeps in-frame clones, though not all of them. The sample has approximately 90,000 clones; 88% are singletons. No cognate antigen is known for these TCRs. Sequencing used unstimulated CD4+ T cells sorted from spleen or lymph node cells, obtained before transplant. The source of these receptors is a human donor who was the organ donor for an intestinal transplant.

Remarks on this clone: At the DNA level, this CDR3 is encoded by other sequences in the same sample as well. The chain joins TRBV19 to TRBJ2-3; possible D gene TRBD1, 5 bases. Deletions cut 1 base from V and 0 bases from J, with 8 bases between. The CDR3 runs to 15 residues. Germline V gene sequence: CDR1 LNHDA, CDR2 SQIVND (reference sequence). The CDR3 region is CASSIGGPSTDTQYF. The DNA of the CDR3 is TGTGCCAGTAGTATAGGGGGCCCTAGCACAGATACGCAGTATTTT.

This clone was observed once. This chain joins TRBV7-9 and TRBJ2-3; a weak D match, TRBD2 (7 bases). CDR1 and CDR2 from the germline V gene are SEHNR and FQNEAQ (reference sequence). The CDR3 runs 17 residues. V lost 3 bases to trimming and J lost 4 bases, with 20 bases between them. The CDR3 loop reads CASSFGGGGTTADTQYF. CDR3 DNA: TGTGCCAGCAGCTTCGGGGGAGGGGGGACCACCGCAGATACGCAGTATTTT.

The V gene is TRBV7-2, the J gene TRBJ1-1; maybe TRBD1 (5 bases). The V end was cut by 3 bases, the J end by 4 bases, with 9 bases between. Germline V CDR1 and CDR2: SGHTA, FQGNSA. This CDR3 region has 13 residues. The CDR3 DNA sequence: TGTGCCAGCAGCTTCACAGGCTCCACTGAAGCTTTCTTT. Translating gives CASSFTGSTEAFF.